This is a list of T cell receptor beta chains from one sample in a study of brain T cells in children with intractable seizures. The repertoire was sequenced with immunoSEQ multiplex PCR; TCRdb's copy has only in-frame clones and lacks some. The sample includes hundreds of thousands of clones, over 90% seen only once; the top ten take 5.5% to 6%. Sequencing used peripheral blood, obtained approximately 5 months after surgery. These receptors all stem from a boy under three years old with tuberous sclerosis and intractable seizures. Both conserved end residues are part of each CDR3. A D gene is named only where the DNA matches it firmly. Expanded clones are given a class, and other clones once, few, many or no size at all.

j_call v_call d_call clone_size cdr3_nt cdr3_aa
TRBJ2-3 TRBV4-1 - - TGCGCCAGCAGCCAAGTCAGGGCCGAAACCGCCACAGATACGCAGTATTTT CASSQVRAETATDTQYF
TRBJ1-2 TRBV6-5 - - TGTGCCAGCAGTTATGGGGGGCCGGGCTATGGCTACACCTTC CASSYGGPGYGYTF
TRBJ1-2 TRBV6-1 - - TGTGCCAGCAGTGAATTGGACGGACTGAACTATGGCTACACCTTC CASSELDGLNYGYTF
TRBJ1-1 TRBV24-1 TRBD1 - TGTGCCACCAGTGATTCCGCGGGACAGGGTTTTCGCTCTGAAGCTTTCTTT CATSDSAGQGFRSEAFF
TRBJ2-7 TRBV29-1 - - TGCAGCGTTGAAGATCCACAGGCCTACGAGCAGTACTTC CSVEDPQAYEQYF
TRBJ1-3 TRBV19 - - TGTGCCAGTAGTAAAACCGCGGGGGGAAACACCATATATTTT CASSKTAGGNTIYF
TRBJ2-3 TRBV27 TRBD2 - TGTGCCAGCAGTTATACTAGCGCCACAGATACGCAGTATTTT CASSYTSATDTQYF
TRBJ1-5 TRBV27 - - TGTGCCAGCAGTTTTGCAGGGAATAGCAATCAGCCCCAGCATTTT CASSFAGNSNQPQHF
TRBJ2-2 TRBV9 - once TGTGCCAGCAGCGTAGGAGCCCAGGCCGGGGAGCTGTTTTTT CASSVGAQAGELFF
TRBJ2-3 TRBV7-6 TRBD2 - TGTGCCAGCAGCGGCCGAGCGGGGAGCTCAGATACGCAGTATTTT CASSGRAGSSDTQYF
TRBJ2-1 TRBV9 TRBD2 - TGTGCCAGCAGCGTCCGGGACTACTCCTACAATGAGCAGTTCTTC CASSVRDYSYNEQFF
TRBJ1-6 TRBV12-3/TRBV12-4 - - TGTGCCAGCAGTTTATCGGTCTCACCCCTCCACTTT CASSLSVSPLHF
TRBJ2-5 TRBV15 - - TGTGCCACCAGCAGAGATATACCCAGGCAAGAGACCCAGTACTTC CATSRDIPRQETQYF
TRBJ2-7 TRBV7-9 - - TGTGCCAGCAGCATAGGACGGGCCTACGAGCAGTACTTC CASSIGRAYEQYF
TRBJ1-6 TRBV6-5 - - TGTGCCAGCAGTTACTCCGTACAGGGAGGGAGCTCACCCCTCCACTTT CASSYSVQGGSSPLHF
TRBJ2-7 TRBV30 TRBD1 - TGTGCCTGGAGTGAGACAGGGGGAGCCTACGAGCAGTACTTC CAWSETGGAYEQYF
TRBJ2-2 TRBV30 - - TGTGCCTGCTGGACCGGGGAGCTGTTTTTT CACWTGELFF
TRBJ1-6 TRBV11-3 - few TGTGCCAGCAGCTTAGATGGTCATTCACCCCTCCACTTT CASSLDGHSPLHF
TRBJ2-3 TRBV4-2 TRBD2 - TGTGCCAGCAGCCAAGGGGAGCGGGGGGACGTGACGCAGTATTTT CASSQGERGDVTQYF
TRBJ2-7 TRBV10-3 - - TGTGCCATCAGTGGACGGGGCTACGAGCAGTACTTC CAISGRGYEQYF
TRBJ1-2 TRBV7-9 TRBD1 - TGTGCCAGCAGCAAAGGGGGACAGGGGTCTAACTATGGCTACACCTTC CASSKGGQGSNYGYTF
TRBJ2-5 TRBV24-1 TRBD2 - TGTGCCACCAGTGATTTACTAGCGGGGCAAGAGACCCAGTACTTC CATSDLLAGQETQYF
TRBJ1-6 TRBV7-9 - once TGTGCCAGCAGCTTGAATTCCGTCAGAGGCACCCTCCACTTT CASSLNSVRGTLHF
TRBJ1-2 TRBV21-1 - - TGTGCCAGCAGCTTACAATTTAGGGGAAACTATGGCTACACCTTC CASSLQFRGNYGYTF
TRBJ2-7 TRBV11-2 TRBD2 - TGTGCCAGCAGCCGCCCCGTAGCGGGGGGGCCGTACGAGCAGTACTTC CASSRPVAGGPYEQYF
TRBJ1-2 TRBV3-1/TRBV3-2 TRBD1 - TGTGCCAGCAGCCAAGGGACAGGGGGTTCGGCCTATGGCTACACCTTC CASSQGTGGSAYGYTF
TRBJ2-5 TRBV2 - - TGTGCCAGCATCCGAGAGACCCAGTACTTC CASIRETQYF
TRBJ2-1 TRBV27 TRBD1 - TGTGCCAGCAGTTTAGAGAGACAGGGTAGCTCCTACAATGAGCAGTTCTTC CASSLERQGSSYNEQFF
TRBJ1-5 TRBV28 - - TGTGCCAGCGAGGGGTATAGCAATCAGCCCCAGCATTTT CASEGYSNQPQHF
TRBJ1-1 TRBV25-1 TRBD1 - TGTGCCAGCAGTGGGGACAGGCCTACTATGAACACTGAAGCTTTCTTT CASSGDRPTMNTEAFF
TRBJ1-6 TRBV9 TRBD1 - TGTGCCAGCAGCGTAGATTCGGCAGGGGGTTATAATTCACCCCTCCACTTT CASSVDSAGGYNSPLHF
TRBJ2-3 TRBV24-1 TRBD2 once TGTGCCACCAGTGATTTGACTAGCGGAGATACGCAGTATTTT CATSDLTSGDTQYF
TRBJ2-7 TRBV24-1 - - TGTGCCACCAGTGATTTAGGGGAGGAGTCCGAGCAGTACTTC CATSDLGEESEQYF
TRBJ2-7 TRBV7-2 - - TGTGCCAGCAGCTTAGTGACGTCGGAGGACCCATACGAGCAGTACTTC CASSLVTSEDPYEQYF
TRBJ2-3 TRBV27 - - TGTGCCAGCGGGATCTTCTCCTTGGGGACCGTTGCGCAGTATTTT CASGIFSLGTVAQYF
TRBJ2-1 TRBV10-3 - - TGTGCCACCAGTGGTATAGAGGTCAATGAGCAGTTCTTC CATSGIEVNEQFF
TRBJ2-7 TRBV6-5 TRBD1 - TGTGCCAGCAGTTACCACGGGACAGGGGGCGTCGAGCAGTACTTC CASSYHGTGGVEQYF
TRBJ1-2 TRBV20-1 - - TGCAGTGCTACGCCTTATGGCTACACCTTC CSATPYGYTF
TRBJ1-2 TRBV4-1 - - TGCGCCAGCAGCCAGGGGGACTATGGCTACACCTTC CASSQGDYGYTF
TRBJ2-7 TRBV2 TRBD2 - TGTGCCAGCAGTGAAGCACTTCTAGCGGGAGCTCGAGAGCAGTACTTC CASSEALLAGAREQYF
TRBJ2-1 TRBV11-3 TRBD2 - TGTGCCAGCAGCCATAGCGGGGGCGCGTGGAATGAGCAGTTCTTC CASSHSGGAWNEQFF
TRBJ1-4 TRBV24-1 TRBD1 - TGTGCCACCAGTGATACCCGGGACAGGGAGGAAAAACTGTTTTTT CATSDTRDREEKLFF
TRBJ2-3 TRBV29-1 - - TGCAGCGTTGTTCAGACTTTTCTTAGCACAGATACGCAGTATTTT CSVVQTFLSTDTQYF
TRBJ2-1 TRBV4-1 TRBD2 - TGCGCCAGCAGCCCTTGGAAACTAGCGAAGGATGTCAGCTTTGAGCAGTTCTTC CASSPWKLAKDVSFEQFF
TRBJ1-4 TRBV12-5 TRBD1 - TGTGCTAGTGGTTTGGACCGGACAGGCTCTTTGTTCGGTAATGAAAAACTGTTTTTT CASGLDRTGSLFGNEKLFF
TRBJ1-4 TRBV6-1 - - TGTGCCAGCAGTGAAGCAGGGGAAGAGGATGAAAAACTGTTTTTT CASSEAGEEDEKLFF
TRBJ2-7 TRBV28 - - TGTGCCAGCAGTCCTGCTCGTCTAGGGTACGAGCAGTACTTC CASSPARLGYEQYF
TRBJ1-1 TRBV28 - - TGTGCAATATACAGGGAAAGGAACACTGAAGCTTTCTTT CAIYRERNTEAFF
TRBJ2-1 TRBV12-5 - - TGTGCTAGTGGTTACAGGTCTTCACAGCAGTTCTTC CASGYRSSQQFF
TRBJ1-3 TRBV27 - - TGTGCCAGCAGTTTATCGAAGGGATACTCTGGAAACACCATATATTTT CASSLSKGYSGNTIYF
TRBJ1-2 TRBV28 TRBD1 - TGTGCCAGCAGGTGGGACAGGGAGATTTATGGCTACACCTTC CASRWDREIYGYTF
TRBJ2-1 TRBV10-3 - - TGTGCCATCAGCGAATCTAACGCCGGGACCCTTCGCAATGAGCAGTTCTTC CAISESNAGTLRNEQFF
TRBJ1-1 TRBV7-9 - - TGTGCCAGCAGCTTGGGACCCACCGAAGCTTTCTTT CASSLGPTEAFF
TRBJ1-1 TRBV4-1 - few TGCGCCAGCAGCCACAACATTATGAACACTGAAGCTTTCTTT CASSHNIMNTEAFF
TRBJ1-5 TRBV19 - once TGTGCCAGTAGTATAGGCCAGGGGAGCAATCAGCCCCAGCATTTT CASSIGQGSNQPQHF
TRBJ1-5 TRBV20-1 - - TGCAGTGCTAGTTGGGGAGCCAGACAGCCCCAGCATTTT CSASWGARQPQHF
TRBJ1-1 TRBV6-4 - - TGTGCCAGCAGTGACTCACAGAACACTGAAGCTTTCTTT CASSDSQNTEAFF
TRBJ1-2 TRBV29-1 - - TGCAGCGTTGAAGATCTAATATATGGTGGCTACACCTTC CSVEDLIYGGYTF
TRBJ2-1 TRBV5-1 - - TGCGCCAGCAGCCTAAGACAGACCGACCGCTCCTACAATGAGCAGTTCTTC CASSLRQTDRSYNEQFF